This TCR beta chain was recorded in a study of T cells in Graves' hyperthyroidism and ophthalmopathy. V was shortened by 0 bases and J by 2 bases, with 13 bases between the two germline ends. This CDR3 contains 16 residues. Germline assignment: CDR1 ENHRY and CDR2 SYGVKD. RNA transcripts were the template for amplifying TCR beta CDR3 regions. RT-PCR in the first round (using the HTBI primer set) targeted the TCR CDR3. TCRdb re-derived calls from the multiplex PCR reads in MiXCR, one entry per CDR3 protein. The sample lists hundreds of thousands of distinct CDR3 sequences; under 15% were seen once. This clonotype was seen many times.

The sequence was collected from a man aged 18-30 years with Graves' ophthalmopathy. Sequences were obtained from blood. The V call is TRBV10-3, the J call TRBJ1-2; no clear D gene. The CDR3 sequence is CAISESKLSGNYGYTF. As DNA, the CDR3 is TGTGCCATCAGTGAGTCGAAGTTGTCGGGGAACTATGGCTACACCTTC.